The 8 T cell receptor beta chains listed next were all sequenced from one sample in a study of Tregs in tolerant kidney transplant recipients. The data were produced by immunoSEQ multiplex PCR, yet TCRdb's version contains in-frame clones alone and is incomplete. This repertoire includes 30,000 or so clones. Sequencing used CD8+ T cells from blood, obtained before the transplant. The receptors derive from a human donor who received a combined kidney and bone marrow transplant.

The DNA read from the CDR3 is TGCAGTGCTAGAGATTTTGGTGGCGTGCGGGGATACAATGAG. Encoded protein: CSARDFGGVRGYNE. The entire CDR3 protein is CSARDFGGVRGYNEQFF. This chain connects TRBV20-1 to TRBJ2-1; D perhaps matches TRBD2 (6 bases). The read terminates 3 residues before the CDR3 end, so the remaining end is supplied by the germline J gene. Trimming took 0 bases from V and 4 from J, leaving 19 bases between them. The CDR3 sequence is 17 residues long. Germline V gene lookup returns CDR1 DFQATT and CDR2 SNEGSKA (reference sequence).

In regard to this clone: The read is 3 residues too short to cover the CDR3 end, so that end is filled in from the germline J gene. The chain joins TRBV7-9 to TRBJ2-5; weak D call: TRBD2 (5 bases). The CDR3 runs to 14 residues. Trimming took off 5 bases at V and 3 bases at J, with 13 bases between the two ends. CDR1 and CDR2 (germline): SEHNR, FQNEAQ (reference sequence). CDR3 region: CASSSAGGEETQYF. The sequenced CDR3 bases are TGTGCCAGCAGCAGCGCGGGTGGGGAAGAGACC.

With respect to this clone: The read ends 3 residues shy of where the CDR3 ends; the end is completed using the germline J gene. The rearrangement joins TRBV6-2 or TRBV6-3 to TRBJ2-2; D call uncertain. The germline CDR1 and CDR2 sequences are MNHEY and SVGEGT. This CDR3 has 16 amino acids. Trimming cost V 7 bases and J 8 bases, with 23 bases left between them. The DNA read from the CDR3 is TGTGCCAGCACAAACCGAGTTGATTTTTCACGGGGGGAG. Translation gives CASTNRVDFSRGE. The whole CDR3 reads CASTNRVDFSRGELFF.

As concerns this clone: The CDR3 extends 3 residues past the end of the read, so its final part is completed from the germline J gene. J is TRBJ1-6 and V is TRBV7-6, with 9 bases that match TRBD1. The J segment lost 9 bases and the V segment lost 6 bases, leaving 12 bases of the junction unmatched. This CDR3 has 16 amino acids. Looked up from germline, CDR1 is SGHVS and CDR2 is FNYEAQ. CDR3 region: CASRAWDRDQSSPLHF. The CDR3 bases that were read are TGTGCCAGCAGGGCCTGGGACAGGGATCAGAGTTCACCC.

To note about this clone: The sequence runs out 3 residues before the end of the CDR3; the remainder is reconstructed from the germline J gene. The chain recombines TRBV20-1 with TRBJ2-7, with D maybe TRBD1 (5 bases). Germline CDR1 reads DFQATT; CDR2 reads SNEGSKA (reference sequence). Trimming removed 0 bases at V and 2 bases at J, with 17 bases between. This CDR3 spans 16 amino acids. CDR3 sequence: CSARDLTGQGAYEQYF. CDR3 DNA (partial): TGCAGTGCTAGAGATCTGACGGGTCAAGGGGCCTACGAG.

With respect to this clone: Read data end 3 residues before the CDR3 end; the end is taken from the germline J gene. This chain connects TRBV19 to TRBJ1-1; maybe TRBD1 (6 bases). Germline CDR1 LNHDA, CDR2 SQIVND (reference sequence). The V gene lost 5 bases and the J gene lost 6 bases, with 19 bases spanning the gap. The CDR3 runs to 15 residues. The sequenced CDR3 bases are TGTGCCAGTAGTCTTTTACAGGGCCTCATCGCTGAA. Translating it yields CASSLLQGLIAE. The full CDR3 sequence reads CASSLLQGLIAEAFF. Variable domain in full (rest from reference TRBV19 and TRBJ1-1): DGGITQSPKYLFRKEGQNVTLSCEQNLNHDAMYWYRQDPGQGLRLIYYSQIVNDFQKGDIAEGYSVSREKKESFPLTVTSAQKNPTAFYLCASSLLQGLIAEAFFGQGTRLTVV.

Note on this clone: With the read ending 3 residues before the CDR3 end, the germline J gene is used to fill in that end. This chain connects TRBV7-3 to TRBJ2-1, with 7 bases lining up with TRBD2. Germline values: CDR1 SGHTA, CDR2 FQGTGA. This CDR3 spans 15 amino acids. J was trimmed by 2 bases and V by 5 bases; bases with no gene match: 6. This CDR3 reads CASSPWGGTYNEQFF. Partial CDR3 DNA: TGTGCCAGCAGCCCCTGGGGGGGGACCTACAATGAG.

A word on this clone: The read is 3 residues too short to cover the CDR3 end, so that end is filled in from the germline J gene. This chain connects TRBV20-1 to TRBJ2-5, with TRBD1 as a possible D gene (7 bases). This CDR3 comprises 16 residues. V was trimmed by 0 bases and J by 3 bases, leaving 17 bases between them. Germline V gives CDR1 DFQATT, CDR2 SNEGSKA (reference sequence). CDR3: CSAREGFGRGEETQYF. CDR3 DNA, as far as it was read: TGCAGTGCTAGAGAAGGATTTGGCAGGGGGGAAGAGACC.